This section outlines one TCR beta chain sequence together with its context. One end of the junction varies from germline; a read error may be responsible. This record belongs to a study of shared clonotypes between healthy human individuals. This CDR3 comprises 13 residues. Germline CDR1 MDHEN, CDR2 SYDVKM. TCRdb's copy holds only in-frame clones and misses some; the assay was immunoSEQ multiplex PCR. The repertoire consists of over a million clones, with around 97% occurring once and the leading ten covering 1.2%. The clonotype originates from a man younger than 45 in good health. The sequenced sample consisted of naive CD4+ T cells sorted from blood. The subset: CD45RA+ positively selected. The gene calls are TRBV28 and TRBJ2-4; the match to TRBD1 covers 8 bases. CDR3 sequence (DNA): TGTGCCAGCAGTTTGACTGCAGGGGGCGGATTGGACTTC. As protein: CASSLTAGGGLDF.